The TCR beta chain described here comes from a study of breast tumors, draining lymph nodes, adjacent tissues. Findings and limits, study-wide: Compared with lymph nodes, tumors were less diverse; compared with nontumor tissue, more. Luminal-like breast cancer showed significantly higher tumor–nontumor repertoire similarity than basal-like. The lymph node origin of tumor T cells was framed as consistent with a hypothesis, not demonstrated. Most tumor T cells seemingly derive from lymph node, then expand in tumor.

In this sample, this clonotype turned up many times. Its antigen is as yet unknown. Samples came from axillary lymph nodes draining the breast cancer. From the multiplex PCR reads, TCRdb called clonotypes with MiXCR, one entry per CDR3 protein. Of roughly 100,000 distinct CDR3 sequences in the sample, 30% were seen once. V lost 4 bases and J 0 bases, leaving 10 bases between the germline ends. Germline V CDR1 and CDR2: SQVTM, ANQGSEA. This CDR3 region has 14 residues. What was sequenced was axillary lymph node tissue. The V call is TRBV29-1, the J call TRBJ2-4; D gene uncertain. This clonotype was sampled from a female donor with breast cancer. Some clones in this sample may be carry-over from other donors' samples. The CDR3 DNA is TGCAGCGTTGCCTTGGGGTCAGCCAAAAACATTCAGTACTTC. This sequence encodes CSVALGSAKNIQYF.